Below, 20 T cell receptor beta chains from the same sample are listed, as sequenced in a study of CD8+ T cells in alopecia areata. Isolated RNA was reverse transcribed into cDNA used as the sequencing template. TCRdb's table, derived via immunoSEQ multiplex PCR, lists solely in-frame clones and lacks some. Of about 150,000 clones detected, more than 45% appear once; the ten largest clones hold 15% to 20%. The sample here was CD8+ T cells sorted from blood, taken at week 0. The receptors originated from a human donor with alopecia areata.

The J gene is TRBJ2-3, the V gene TRBV13, with D hard to call. CDR3 length equals 13 residues. Germline values: CDR1 PRHDT, CDR2 FYEKMQ (reference sequence). The ends were cut back, 1 base at V and 2 bases at J, with 4 bases in the middle. The CDR3 DNA follows: TGTGCCAGCAGCTTAGACCCCACAGATACGCAGTATTTT. It yields the protein CASSLDPTDTQYF.

This clone has a handful of counts. DNA of the CDR3: TGTGCCAGCAGTTGGGACAGCTCCTACAATGAGCAGTTCTTC. The encoded protein is CASSWDSSYNEQFF. The chain recombines TRBV6-1 with TRBJ2-1, with TRBD1 identical over 7 bases. CDR3 length equals 14 residues. Germline V gene lookup returns CDR1 MNHNS and CDR2 SASEGT. The V and J ends lost 5 bases and 0 bases, in that order; junction bases with no gene match: 1.

The V call is TRBV20-1, the J call TRBJ2-1, with D uncertain. CDR1 is DFQATT, CDR2 SNEGSKA, per germline (reference sequence). V shed 3 bases and J shed 9 bases, with 6 bases lying between them. The CDR3 covers 10 residues. The DNA for the CDR3 is TGCAGTGCTAGCACGAGTGAGCAGTTCTTC. Protein sequence: CSASTSEQFF.

The chain is built from TRBV19 and TRBJ1-5; D unresolved. Trimming stripped 8 bases from V and 7 bases from J, with 15 bases between. Per the germline V gene, CDR1 is LNHDA and CDR2 is SQIVND (reference sequence). The CDR3 runs 13 residues. The CDR3 region has the DNA TGTGCCAGTGGGTGGGGATCGGGGCAGCCCCAGCATTTT. Translated: CASGWGSGQPQHF.

V gene TRBV7-8 combines with J gene TRBJ2-3, with D perhaps TRBD2 (7 bases). The CDR3 has 14 amino acids. In germline, CDR1 is SGHVS, CDR2 FQNEAQ. V dropped 5 bases and J dropped 6 bases, with 15 bases sitting between them. The CDR3 nucleotides read TGTGCCAGCAGCCAACTCGGGGGGCCCGATACGCAGTATTTT. Its translation: CASSQLGGPDTQYF.

Worth noting for this clone: The same CDR3 can be traced to other DNA sequences in this sample. The rearrangement links TRBV30 to TRBJ2-3; D possibly corresponds to TRBD2 (5 bases). Trimming took 0 bases from V and 6 from J, leaving 7 bases between them. The CDR3 has 12 amino acids. Germline assignment: CDR1 GTSNPN and CDR2 SVGIG (reference sequence). This CDR3 reads CAWSVLGDTQYF. CDR3 in DNA: TGTGCCTGGAGTGTACTAGGTGATACGCAGTATTTT.

The table lists this clone with a few counts. The CDR3, as DNA: TGCGCCAGCAGCCAAGGGGTAGGTAATCAGCCCCAGCATTTT. Protein: CASSQGVGNQPQHF. The chain recombines TRBV4-3 with TRBJ1-5; D ambiguous. The CDR3 runs to 14 residues. Germline V lookup: CDR1 LGHNA, CDR2 YSLEER. V lost 1 base to trimming and J lost 4 bases, with 8 bases between them.

The V call is TRBV4-3, the J call TRBJ2-1; the match to TRBD1 covers 7 bases. CDR3 length: 17 amino acids. V lost 0 bases to trimming and J lost 3 bases; unmatched junction nucleotides: 8. From germline, CDR1 is LGHNA and CDR2 YSLEER. CDR3 residues: CASSQDQSRGNYNEQFF. Here the CDR3 DNA reads TGCGCCAGCAGCCAAGATCAGAGCAGGGGGAACTACAATGAGCAGTTCTTC.

This clone has only a few counts. The chain recombines TRBV7-7 with TRBJ2-2; D ambiguous. Germline V gene lookup returns CDR1 SSHAT and CDR2 FNYEAQ (reference sequence). The V end was cut by 1 base, the J end by 3 bases, with 6 bases between. This CDR3 contains 14 residues. The CDR3: CASSLGLDTGELFF. CDR3 bases: TGTGCCAGCAGCTTAGGGCTCGACACCGGGGAGCTGTTTTTT. Full variable domain (missing parts from reference TRBV7-7 and TRBJ2-2): GAGVSQSPRYKVTKRGQDVTLRCDPISSHATLYWYQQALGQGPEFLTYFNYEAQPDKSGLPSDRFSAERPEGSISTLTIQRTEQRDSAMYRCASSLGLDTGELFFGEGSRLTVL.

This clone appeared a few times. The V and J genes are TRBV7-2 and TRBJ1-2; unclear D gene. V was trimmed by 2 bases and J by 6 bases, leaving 13 bases between them. The germline V gene encodes CDR1 SGHTA and CDR2 FQGNSA. The CDR3 has 14 residues. DNA for the CDR3: TGTGCCAGCAGCTTACTCCGCCGAAAGCATGGCTACACCTTC. It encodes CASSLLRRKHGYTF.

This clone appeared a single time. CDR3 residues: CAWRGPSNYGYTF. As DNA, the CDR3 is TGTGCCTGGCGTGGTCCCTCTAACTATGGCTACACCTTC. The chain couples TRBV30 to TRBJ1-2, with D uncertain. Germline loops: CDR1 GTSNPN, CDR2 SVGIG (reference sequence). The germline V and J ends were trimmed by 5 bases and 0 bases, with 10 bases remaining between them. The CDR3 extends over 13 amino acids.

This clone appeared a few times. The chain employs TRBV30 and TRBJ2-3; no clear D. Germline CDR1 and CDR2: GTSNPN and SVGIG (reference sequence). V was shortened by 2 bases and J by 5 bases, with 8 bases between the two germline ends. There are 12 residues in the CDR3. The CDR3 loop reads CAWSTMLDTQYF. The CDR3 DNA reads as TGTGCCTGGAGTACCATGTTAGATACGCAGTATTTT.

The chain uses TRBV10-3 and TRBJ2-7; the D call may be TRBD1 or TRBD2 (5 bases each). The germline CDR1 and CDR2 sequences are ENHRY and SYGVKD. The CDR3 consists of 13 residues. The V end was cut by 6 bases, the J end by 3 bases, with 12 bases between. CDR3 sequence: CAIRSTEGYEQYF. CDR3 nucleotide sequence: TGTGCCATCAGATCGACAGAGGGCTACGAGCAGTACTTC.

There are a few counts of this clone. The V call is TRBV4-3, the J call TRBJ1-2; 7 positions agree with TRBD1. The V gene end was trimmed by 0 bases and the J gene end by 6 bases; junction bases not matched to a gene: 7. Germline CDR1 is LGHNA and CDR2 is YSLEER. This CDR3 has 15 amino acids. The CDR3 spells CASSQDVGQVNGYTF. The CDR3, as DNA: TGCGCCAGCAGCCAAGACGTTGGACAGGTCAATGGCTACACCTTC.

This clone has just a few counts. DNA of the CDR3: TGTGCCAGCAGAACGGGACTAGCGGACACCGGGGAGCTGTTTTTT. Its protein product is CASRTGLADTGELFF. This chain links TRBV2 with TRBJ2-2; 11 positions match TRBD2. J lost 3 bases, V lost 6 bases, and 3 bases had no gene match. Germline CDR1 SNHLY, CDR2 FYNNEI. The CDR3 extends over 15 amino acids. Supplemented by reference TRBV2 and TRBJ2-2, the full variable domain reads EPEVTQTPSHQVTQMGQEVILRCVPISNHLYFYWYRQILGQKVEFLVSFYNNEISEKSEIFDDQFSVERPDGSNFTLKIRSTKLEDSAMYFCASRTGLADTGELFFGEGSRLTVL.

The CDR3 sequence: CASRTGESNQPQHF. The DNA of the CDR3 is TGTGCCAGCAGAACAGGGGAAAGCAATCAGCCCCAGCATTTT. V usage is TRBV27 and J usage is TRBJ1-5, with 7 bases aligning to TRBD1. J gave up 1 base and V 6 bases, and 3 bases lay outside the gene matches. This CDR3 contains 14 residues. The V gene's germline CDR1 is MNHEY and CDR2 SMNVEV (reference sequence).

The J gene is TRBJ2-7, the V gene TRBV6-6; 8 positions match TRBD1. V was clipped by 7 bases and J by 5 bases; unmatched bases: 10. From germline, CDR1 is MNHNY and CDR2 SVGAGI (reference sequence). CDR3 length: 14 amino acids. The DNA of the CDR3 is TGTGCCAGCAAGGATCTCAGGGGGCCCCACGAGCAGTACTTC. Encoded protein: CASKDLRGPHEQYF.

Only a few counts were recorded for this clone. V gene TRBV10-3 combines with J gene TRBJ2-5; 11 positions agree with TRBD2. Trimming removed 4 bases from V and 2 bases from J; junction bases left unmatched: 3. The CDR3 is 15 amino acids. The germline gives CDR1 ENHRY, CDR2 SYGVKD. The CDR3 DNA sequence: TGTGCCATCAGTGGAGTAGCGGGGGGGCAAGAGACCCAGTACTTC. Amino acids: CAISGVAGGQETQYF.

This clone was counted between two and nine times. This chain connects TRBV5-6 to TRBJ1-1, with 7 bases aligning to TRBD1. This CDR3 region has 15 residues. Germline CDR1 SGHDT, CDR2 YYEEEE. With V trimmed by 3 bases and J by 2 bases, 7 bases remained unmatched. This CDR3 reads CASSSETGQNTEAFF. The CDR3 coding sequence is TGTGCCAGCAGCTCCGAGACAGGGCAAAACACTGAAGCTTTCTTT.

This chain links TRBV7-3 with TRBJ2-3; 10 bases match TRBD1. Trimming removed 5 bases from V and 3 bases from J; junction bases left unmatched: 11. This CDR3 has 17 residues. Germline V gene data show CDR1 as SGHTA and CDR2 as FQGTGA. CDR3 in amino acids: CASSNPGTGVRTDTQYF. CDR3 nucleotide sequence: TGTGCCAGCAGCAACCCCGGGACAGGGGTGAGAACAGATACGCAGTATTTT.